The 2 T cell receptor beta chains below come from one sample, sequenced in a study of shared clonotypes between healthy human individuals. Naive CD8 cells lacked CD45RO, underwent positive selection for CCR7 and left out terminally differentiated effector memory CD45RA+ cells. Clones were read by immunoSEQ multiplex PCR, and TCRdb kept only the in-frame ones, dropping some. Of millions of clones listed, 85% to 95% are singletons. Sequencing was done on a sample of naive CD8+ T cells from PBMCs. The receptors shown here come from a man aged 18 to 35 in good health. Some clones in this sample may be carry-over from other donors' samples.

This chain joins TRBV2 and TRBJ2-7; no firm D call. V lost 4 bases and J 3 bases, leaving 7 bases between the germline ends. CDR3 size: 12 residues. Germline-derived CDR1 and CDR2 are SNHLY and FYNNEI. The CDR3 here is CASSGADYEQYF. Written as DNA, the CDR3 is TGTGCCAGCAGTGGCGCGGACTACGAGCAGTACTTC.

V gene TRBV19 combines with J gene TRBJ1-1; a possible D gene is TRBD1 (5 bases). CDR3 length: 13 residues. CDR1 and CDR2 from the germline V gene are LNHDA and SQIVND (reference sequence). V was trimmed by 5 bases and J by 6 bases, leaving 13 bases between them. The chain's CDR3 is CASSPGTLPEAFF. In nucleotides, the CDR3 is TGTGCCAGTAGTCCGGGGACTCTTCCTGAAGCTTTCTTT.